This T cell receptor beta chain was sequenced in a study of human versus mouse CDR3 diversity and MHC coevolution. Turning to the study itself: Reported immunoSEQ sensitivity was one in 200,000 T cells, with reduced amplification bias.

As concerns this clone: Its antigen is unknown.

Sorting isolated naive CD4 T cells lacking CD45RO and expressing CD62L. The germline V and J ends were trimmed by 5 bases and 5 bases, with 18 bases remaining between them. There are 16 residues in the CDR3. From germline, CDR1 is SGHAT and CDR2 FQNNGV. Study-wide results and caveats: Humans had the largest estimated TCR beta repertoire, about 1.6 million clonotypes. The lowest clonal inequality scores came from two of three human donors.

The protocol was immunoSEQ multiplex PCR, while the TCRdb copy is restricted to in-frame clones and leaves out a portion. The table records about 77,000 clones, about 90% of them present only once. V and J are TRBV11-2 and TRBJ2-2, with D perhaps matching TRBD2 (6 bases). The TCR originated in a person aged 25 to 69 in good health. The sample taken for sequencing was naive CD4+ T cells from blood. Described subset: CD45RO-negative CD62L-positive naive CD4 T cells. Here the CDR3 DNA reads TGTGCCAGCAGCGCCCCGGGGAGGTCTATTACCGGGGAGCTGTTTTTT. Its protein product is CASSAPGRSITGELFF.